This passage covers 30 T cell receptor beta chains from one sample sequenced in a study of CD8+ T cells in alopecia areata. RNA, once extracted, was reverse transcribed into cDNA for use as the sequencing template. Clones were read by immunoSEQ multiplex PCR, and TCRdb kept only the in-frame ones, dropping some. The sample consists of a few hundred thousand clones, around two fifths of them appearing once. Indicated treatment: oral pan-JAK inhibitor, 5-10 mg twice daily. Sequencing was performed on CD4+ T cells sorted from blood, taken at approximately week 30, from a patient treated with tofacitinib. All receptors come from a human donor with alopecia areata.

The chain carries TRBV30 and TRBJ2-1, with TRBD2 matching 13 bases. Germline V lookup: CDR1 GTSNPN, CDR2 SVGIG (reference sequence). There are 15 residues in the CDR3. After removal of 0 bases from V and 10 bases from J, the junction contained 6 bases not matched to a gene. The CDR3 sequence: CAWSVLAGGPSEQFF. The CDR3 DNA follows: TGTGCCTGGAGTGTACTAGCGGGAGGGCCCTCGGAGCAGTTCTTC.

This clone was detected only once. This chain connects TRBV6-5 to TRBJ1-6, with D possibly TRBD1 on 5 matching bases. Trimming shortened V by 6 bases and J by 7 bases, and 16 bases separated the two germline ends. CDR3 size: 15 residues. The germline gives CDR1 MNHEY, CDR2 SVGAGI. CDR3 sequence: CASSLGHNGNSPLHF. The DNA for the CDR3 is TGTGCCAGCAGCCTAGGACATAATGGGAATTCACCCCTCCACTTT.

This clone showed up just a few times. The CDR3 here is CAWSVQVSETQYF. The CDR3 nucleotides are TGTGCCTGGAGCGTACAAGTGTCGGAGACCCAGTACTTC. V usage is TRBV30 and J usage is TRBJ2-5; no clear D gene. CDR1 GTSNPN and CDR2 SVGIG come from the germline V gene (reference sequence). V lost 3 bases, J lost 5 bases, and 13 bases lay in between. The CDR3 length is 13 residues. The variable domain in full, completed from reference TRBV30 and TRBJ2-5, reads SQTIHQWPATLVQPVGSPLSLECTVEGTSNPNLYWYRQAAGRGLQLLFYSVGIGQISSEVPQNLSASRPQDRQFILSSKKLLLSDSGFYLCAWSVQVSETQYFGPGTRLLVL.

A few counts support this clone. The CDR3 nucleotides read TGTGCCAGCAGCTTAACCCCACTAGCGGGTGATACGCAGTATTTT. Translation: CASSLTPLAGDTQYF. The V and J genes are TRBV7-3 and TRBJ2-3, with TRBD2 identical over 9 bases. Germline CDR1 and CDR2: SGHTA and FQGTGA. The CDR3 contains 15 residues. V trimming: 0 bases; J trimming: 6 bases; junction bases outside the gene matches: 4.

The chain couples TRBV6-1 to TRBJ1-4; no clear D gene. Germline V gives CDR1 MNHNS, CDR2 SASEGT. The CDR3 extends over 17 amino acids. Trimming removed 1 base at V and 0 bases at J, with 12 bases between. In DNA, the CDR3 is TGTGCCAGCAGTGAAGTGATGGTGACCGCAACTAATGAAAAACTGTTTTTT. The encoded protein is CASSEVMVTATNEKLFF.

This clone was recorded a few times. The V gene is TRBV7-8, the J gene TRBJ2-3; D gene ambiguous. V was shortened by 5 bases and J by 1 base, with 7 bases between the two germline ends. Germline lookup yields CDR1 SGHVS and CDR2 FQNEAQ. This CDR3 is 13 amino acids long. CDR3 nucleotide sequence: TGTGCCAGCAGCCCAACCCGCACAGATACGCAGTATTTT. The encoded protein is CASSPTRTDTQYF. The variable domain in full, completed from reference TRBV7-8 and TRBJ2-3, reads GAGVSQSPRYKVAKRGQDVALRCDPISGHVSLFWYQQALGQGPEFLTYFQNEAQLDKSGLPSDRFFAERPEGSVSTLKIQRTQQEDSAVYLCASSPTRTDTQYFGPGTRLTVL.

CDR3 protein: CASSLVSFGYGYTF. CDR3 coding DNA: TGTGCCAGCAGCTTAGTCTCCTTCGGGTATGGCTACACCTTC. This chain joins TRBV7-9 and TRBJ1-2, with D uncertain. This CDR3 region has 14 residues. V was trimmed by 1 base and J by 5 bases, leaving 11 bases between them. The V gene's germline CDR1 is SEHNR and CDR2 FQNEAQ (reference sequence).

The chain has TRBV19 and TRBJ1-6; 10 bases line up with TRBD1. The CDR3 length is 15 residues. Looked up from germline, CDR1 is LNHDA and CDR2 is SQIVND (reference sequence). V trimming: 6 bases; J trimming: 6 bases; junction bases outside the gene matches: 5. In DNA form, the CDR3 reads TGTGCCAGTAGGGGACAGGGGACACCTAATTCACCCCTCCACTTT. It is translated as CASRGQGTPNSPLHF.

CDR3 coding DNA: TGTGCCAGCAGACCGGGTGTCCAAGAGACCCAGTACTTC. Its protein product is CASRPGVQETQYF. V gene TRBV25-1 combines with J gene TRBJ2-5; D not resolved. Germline CDR1 reads MGHDK; CDR2 reads SYGVNS. Trimming took 6 bases from V and 1 from J, leaving 9 bases between them. The CDR3 is 13 residues long.

This sequence joins TRBV11-2 and TRBJ2-6; possible D gene TRBD2, 5 bases. This CDR3 spans 16 amino acids. Germline V lookup: CDR1 SGHAT, CDR2 FQNNGV. Trimming took off 7 bases at V and 13 bases at J, with 26 bases between the two ends. CDR3 amino acids: CASTFQKGLPALVLTF. For the CDR3, the DNA is TGTGCCAGCACCTTCCAAAAAGGACTCCCAGCACTAGTCCTGACTTTC.

The V and J genes are TRBV5-4 and TRBJ2-2; D gene unclear. V was pared by 0 bases and J by 0 bases, with 9 bases between. This CDR3 is 16 amino acids long. Germline CDR1 and CDR2: SGHNT and YYREEE (reference sequence). The DNA for the CDR3 is TGTGCCAGCAGCTTGGGAGTGCTAGCGAACACCGGGGAGCTGTTTTTT. Amino acids: CASSLGVLANTGELFF. The full variable domain, in which reference TRBV5-4 and TRBJ2-2 provide the parts outside the CDR3, is ETGVTQSPTHLIKTRGQQVTLRCSSQSGHNTVSWYQQALGQGPQFIFQYYREEENGRGNFPPRFSGLQFPNYSSELNVNALELDDSALYLCASSLGVLANTGELFFGEGSRLTVL.

This clone was counted only a few times. This rearrangement joins TRBV30 to TRBJ2-3; D might be TRBD1 or TRBD2, each matching 5 bases. V was pared by 5 bases and J by 10 bases, with 13 bases between. Germline CDR1 GTSNPN, CDR2 SVGIG (reference sequence). The CDR3 is made up of 11 amino acids. The chain's CDR3 is CAWRGGGAQYF. Written as DNA, the CDR3 is TGTGCCTGGCGGGGCGGTGGGGCGCAGTATTTT.

The J gene is TRBJ1-5, the V gene TRBV9; D uncertain. This CDR3 has 15 amino acids. The V end was cut by 2 bases, the J end by 0 bases, with 9 bases between. From germline, CDR1 is SGDLS and CDR2 YYNGEE. This CDR3 reads CASSVQGYSNQPQHF. CDR3 coding DNA: TGTGCCAGCAGCGTGCAAGGGTATAGCAATCAGCCCCAGCATTTT.

The rearrangement joins TRBV9 to TRBJ2-3; the match to TRBD2 covers 7 bases. With 4 bases clipped from V and 1 base from J, the junction kept 6 bases outside the gene matches. CDR3 length: 15 amino acids. Germline lookup yields CDR1 SGDLS and CDR2 YYNGEE. The CDR3 is CASSPSGGRTDTQYF. Written as DNA, the CDR3 is TGTGCCAGCAGCCCCTCGGGGGGACGCACAGATACGCAGTATTTT.

This sequence joins TRBV30 and TRBJ2-1, with D perhaps matching TRBD2 (6 bases). The germline V gene encodes CDR1 GTSNPN and CDR2 SVGIG (reference sequence). The V end was cut by 8 bases, the J end by 0 bases, with 17 bases between. This CDR3 contains 15 residues. CDR3 sequence: CATPGTGGSYNEQFF. The CDR3 coding sequence is TGTGCCACCCCCGGGACCGGGGGCTCCTACAATGAGCAGTTCTTC.

This rearrangement joins TRBV4-1 to TRBJ2-5; TRBD1 aligns across 7 bases. The CDR3 consists of 15 residues. Losses at the gene ends were 0 bases for V and 3 bases for J; bases not matched to a gene: 4. The V gene's germline CDR1 is MGHRA and CDR2 YSYEKL. CDR3 protein: CASSQEGTAKETQYF. The CDR3, as DNA: TGCGCCAGCAGCCAAGAGGGGACAGCTAAAGAGACCCAGTACTTC.

The genes are TRBV7-8 and TRBJ2-7; D remains ambiguous. Per germline, CDR1 SGHVS and CDR2 FQNEAQ. The CDR3 runs 14 residues. V lost 1 base and J 0 bases, leaving 7 bases between the germline ends. The CDR3 DNA follows: TGTGCCAGCAGCTTAGTGGTCTCCTCCTACGAGCAGTACTTC. This sequence encodes CASSLVVSSYEQYF.

The genes are TRBV30 and TRBJ2-5, with D unresolved. Germline CDR1 GTSNPN, CDR2 SVGIG (reference sequence). Trimming shortened V by 3 bases and J by 4 bases, and 15 bases separated the two germline ends. There are 14 residues in the CDR3. The CDR3: CAWRRPLQRETQYF. CDR3 nucleotides: TGTGCCTGGAGGCGTCCCCTCCAACGAGAGACCCAGTACTTC.

This sequence joins TRBV2 and TRBJ2-3; TRBD1 might be the D (5 bases). Germline CDR1 is SNHLY and CDR2 is FYNNEI. The CDR3 covers 15 residues. Trimming pared 4 bases from V and 1 base from J, leaving 12 bases between. The CDR3 here is CASSVQGERTDTQYF. The DNA for the CDR3 is TGTGCCAGCAGTGTGCAGGGCGAGCGCACAGATACGCAGTATTTT.

The chain employs TRBV2 and TRBJ1-6; 8 bases match TRBD1. CDR3 length equals 14 residues. Germline V gives CDR1 SNHLY, CDR2 FYNNEI. V dropped 1 base and J dropped 7; count of bases not matched to a gene: 0. The CDR3 region has the DNA TGTGCCAGCAGTGAAGGGACAGGGAATTCACCCCTCCACTTT. Translating gives CASSEGTGNSPLHF.

This clone appeared once. This rearrangement joins TRBV5-1 to TRBJ2-7, with 9 bases identical to TRBD1. Germline assignment: CDR1 SGHRS and CDR2 YFSETQ. The CDR3 covers 13 residues. The V segment lost 8 bases and the J segment 2 bases; nucleotides outside the gene matches: 5. As DNA, the CDR3 is TGCGCCAGTCGACAGGGGGGAACCTACGAGCAGTACTTC. Its protein is CASRQGGTYEQYF.

The count of this clone is one. The CDR3 region is CASSGSGVQRNEQFF. The CDR3 DNA is TGTGCCAGCAGTGGTAGCGGGGTTCAAAGGAATGAGCAGTTCTTC. The V gene is TRBV27, the J gene TRBJ2-1; 8 bases match TRBD2. The germline V gene encodes CDR1 MNHEY and CDR2 SMNVEV (reference sequence). The V segment lost 5 bases and the J segment 7 bases; nucleotides outside the gene matches: 10. This CDR3 is 15 amino acids long.

This clone appeared a few times. The chain carries TRBV7-2 and TRBJ2-2, with 9 bases fitting TRBD1. The CDR3 totals 16 residues. V shed 2 bases and J 7 bases; nucleotides not matched to a gene: 8. The germline V gene has CDR1 SGHTA and CDR2 FQGNSA. As DNA, the CDR3 is TGTGCCAGCAGCTTATACAGGGGGCTCGGTGGCGGGGAGCTGTTTTTT. Translation gives CASSLYRGLGGGELFF.

This clone was observed a few times. J is TRBJ2-1 and V is TRBV5-1; TRBD2 agrees at 10 bases. This CDR3 has 16 amino acids. Germline V gene lookup returns CDR1 SGHRS and CDR2 YFSETQ. Germline trimming cut 0 bases from V and 8 bases from J; bases unmatched to any gene: 8. The CDR3 spells CASSLVLAGRGDEQFF. The CDR3 bases are TGCGCCAGCAGCTTGGTACTAGCGGGGAGGGGCGATGAGCAGTTCTTC. Together with reference TRBV5-1 and TRBJ2-1, the CDR3 gives the full variable domain: KAGVTQTPRYLIKTRGQQVTLSCSPISGHRSVSWYQQTPGQGLQFLFEYFSETQRNKGNFPGRFSGRQFSNSRSEMNVSTLELGDSALYLCASSLVLAGRGDEQFFGPGTRLTVL.

The sample holds a few counts of this clone. This chain links TRBV29-1 with TRBJ1-1; D remains ambiguous. The CDR3 is 12 amino acids. Germline V gene data show CDR1 as SQVTM and CDR2 as ANQGSEA. V was pared by 3 bases and J by 0 bases, with 5 bases between. The CDR3 sequence: CSVEPMNTEAFF. The CDR3 DNA is TGCAGCGTTGAGCCGATGAACACTGAAGCTTTCTTT.

At least ten counts were recorded for this clone. The rearrangement links TRBV11-2 to TRBJ1-2, with D perhaps matching TRBD1 (5 bases). V was pared by 2 bases and J by 4 bases, with 11 bases between. This CDR3 has 14 residues. Germline CDR1 is SGHAT and CDR2 is FQNNGV. In DNA form, the CDR3 reads TGTGCCAGCAGCTTACACCTTGGGGGCTATGGCTACACCTTC. Translating gives CASSLHLGGYGYTF.

This clone appeared a single time. V is TRBV6-5 and J is TRBJ1-6; 9 bases line up with TRBD1. This CDR3 contains 13 residues. V was clipped by 5 bases and J by 10 bases; unmatched bases: 3. Germline CDR1 is MNHEY and CDR2 is SVGAGI. The CDR3 sequence is CASSATGGSPLHF. DNA for the CDR3: TGTGCCAGCAGTGCGACAGGGGGATCACCCCTCCACTTT.

This clone was counted only a few times. The CDR3: CASSQERKGGSYGYTF. The CDR3 nucleotides read TGTGCCAGCAGCCAAGAAAGGAAGGGAGGAAGCTATGGCTACACCTTC. The chain is built from TRBV14 and TRBJ1-2; D unresolved. The CDR3 runs to 16 residues. Germline CDR1 reads SGHDN; CDR2 reads FVKESK. Trimming left V 0 bases short and J 4 bases short, with 15 bases between. The variable domain in full, with the rest retrieved from reference TRBV14 and TRBJ1-2, is EAGVTQFPSHSVIEKGQTVTLRCDPISGHDNLYWYRRVMGKEIKFLLHFVKESKQDESGMPNNRFLAERTGGTYSTLKVQPAELEDSGVYFCASSQERKGGSYGYTFGSGTRLTVV.

The genes are TRBV7-9 and TRBJ1-1, with TRBD1 matching over 8 bases. The J segment lost 6 bases and the V segment lost 1 base, leaving 10 bases of the junction unmatched. The CDR3 length is 16 residues. Germline-derived CDR1 and CDR2 are SEHNR and FQNEAQ (reference sequence). In DNA form, the CDR3 reads TGTGCCAGCAGCTTAGAGATTTGGACAGGGTCTTCTGAAGCTTTCTTT. It codes for CASSLEIWTGSSEAFF.

This clone turned up a few times. This sequence joins TRBV19 and TRBJ2-7; 7 positions match TRBD1. This CDR3 region has 13 residues. V shed 5 bases and J 6 bases; nucleotides not matched to a gene: 7. Germline CDR1 and CDR2: LNHDA and SQIVND (reference sequence). CDR3 loop: CASSRDRESEQYF. In DNA form, the CDR3 reads TGTGCCAGTAGTCGTGACAGGGAGAGCGAGCAGTACTTC.